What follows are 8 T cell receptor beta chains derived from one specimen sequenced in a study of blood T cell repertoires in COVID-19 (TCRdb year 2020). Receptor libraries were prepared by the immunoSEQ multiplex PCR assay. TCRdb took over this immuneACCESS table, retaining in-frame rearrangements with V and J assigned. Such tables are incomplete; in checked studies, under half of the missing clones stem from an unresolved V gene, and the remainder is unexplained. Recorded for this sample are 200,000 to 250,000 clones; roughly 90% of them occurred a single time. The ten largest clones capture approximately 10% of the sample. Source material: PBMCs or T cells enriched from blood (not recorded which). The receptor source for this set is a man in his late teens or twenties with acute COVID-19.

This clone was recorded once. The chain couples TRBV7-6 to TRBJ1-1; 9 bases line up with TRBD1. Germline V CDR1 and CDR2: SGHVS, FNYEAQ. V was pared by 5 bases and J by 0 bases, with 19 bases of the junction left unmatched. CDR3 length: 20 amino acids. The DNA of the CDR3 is TGTGCCAGCAGCCTACAACCGGGGACAGGGATCAACTTAATGAACACTGAAGCTTTCTTT. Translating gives CASSLQPGTGINLMNTEAFF. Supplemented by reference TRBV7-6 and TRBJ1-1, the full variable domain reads GAGVSQSPRYKVTKRGQDVALRCDPISGHVSLYWYRQALGQGPEFLTYFNYEAQQDKSGLPNDRFSAERPEGSISTLTIQRTEQRDSAMYRCASSLQPGTGINLMNTEAFFGQGTRLTVV.

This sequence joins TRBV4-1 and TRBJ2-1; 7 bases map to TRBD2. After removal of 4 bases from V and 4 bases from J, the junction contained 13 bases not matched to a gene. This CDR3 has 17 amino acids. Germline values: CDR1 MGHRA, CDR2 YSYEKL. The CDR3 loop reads CASSRQGLVIGYNEQFF. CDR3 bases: TGCGCCAGCAGCCGCCAAGGACTAGTAATTGGGTACAATGAGCAGTTCTTC.

The CDR3 region has the DNA TGTGCCAGCATCCCGCTCCGGGACACATCCACCGGGGAGCTGTTTTTT. Translation gives CASIPLRDTSTGELFF. The chain combines TRBV11-2 with TRBJ2-2; a possible D gene is TRBD1 (6 bases). From germline, CDR1 is SGHAT and CDR2 FQNNGV. V gave up 7 bases and J gave up 4 bases, with 19 bases separating them. The CDR3 extends over 16 amino acids.

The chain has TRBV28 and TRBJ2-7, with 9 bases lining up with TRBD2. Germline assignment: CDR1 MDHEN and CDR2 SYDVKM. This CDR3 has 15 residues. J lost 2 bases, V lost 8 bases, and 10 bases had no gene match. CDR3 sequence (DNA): TGTGCCAGCGGACCATATAGCGGGAGTACCTACGAGCAGTACTTC. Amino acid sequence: CASGPYSGSTYEQYF.

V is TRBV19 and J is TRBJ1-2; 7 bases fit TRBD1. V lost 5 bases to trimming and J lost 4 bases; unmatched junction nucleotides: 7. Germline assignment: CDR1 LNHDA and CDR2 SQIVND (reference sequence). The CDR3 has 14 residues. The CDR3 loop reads CASSHRQGLYGYTF. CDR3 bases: TGTGCCAGTAGTCACCGACAGGGTCTCTATGGCTACACCTTC.

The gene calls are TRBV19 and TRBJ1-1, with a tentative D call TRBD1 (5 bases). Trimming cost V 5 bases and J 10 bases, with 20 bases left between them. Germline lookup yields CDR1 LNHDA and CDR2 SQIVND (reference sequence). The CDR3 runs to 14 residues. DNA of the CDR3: TGTGCCAGTAGTCCCCGCGGAGGGGCCATTGTAGCTTTCTTT. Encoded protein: CASSPRGGAIVAFF.

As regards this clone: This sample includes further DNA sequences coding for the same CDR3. CDR3 sequence (DNA): TGCGCCAGCAGCTTGGAGCAGAACACTGAAGCTTTCTTT. As protein: CASSLEQNTEAFF. This chain connects TRBV5-1 to TRBJ1-1; D ambiguous. Germline lookup yields CDR1 SGHRS and CDR2 YFSETQ. V was shortened by 0 bases and J by 1 base, with 4 bases between the two germline ends. This CDR3 spans 13 amino acids.

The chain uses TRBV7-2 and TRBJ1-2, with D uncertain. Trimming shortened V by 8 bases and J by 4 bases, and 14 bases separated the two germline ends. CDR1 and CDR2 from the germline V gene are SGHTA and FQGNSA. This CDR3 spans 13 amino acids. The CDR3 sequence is CASGEGYGYGYTF. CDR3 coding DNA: TGTGCCAGCGGGGAGGGTTACGGCTATGGCTACACCTTC.